The 13 T cell receptor beta chains listed next were all sequenced from one sample in a study of monozygotic twins with inflammatory bowel disease. TCRdb reprocessed the 5' RACE reads; each CDR3 protein has one entry and no DNA is given. With 300,000 to 400,000 distinct CDR3 sequences in the sample, the ten largest clones hold 2.6%. Sequenced sample: blood. These receptor sequences come from a human donor with ulcerative colitis or Crohn's disease, or a healthy co-twin of an affected twin (not recorded which).

V is TRBV3-1 and J is TRBJ2-7; TCRdb's D call of TRBD1 is untestable without DNA. CDR1 and CDR2 (germline): LGHDT, YNNKEL (reference sequence). The CDR3 is 15 residues long. CDR3 loop: CASSQDPRADHEQYF.

The CDR3 is CASSRVVVGGTQYF. This chain joins TRBV4-1 and TRBJ2-5; without DNA, the TCRdb call of TRBD1 cannot be checked. The germline CDR1 and CDR2 sequences are MGHRA and YSYEKL. CDR3 length equals 14 residues.

The V gene is TRBV12-3 or TRBV12-4, the J gene TRBJ2-3; the TCRdb D gene call, TRBD2, has no DNA to confirm it. There are 15 residues in the CDR3. The chain's CDR3 is CASSFGLADTDTQYF.

The gene calls are TRBV11-2 and TRBJ2-1; with no DNA, the TCRdb D assignment of TRBD1 cannot be verified. Germline values: CDR1 SGHAT, CDR2 FQNNGV. This CDR3 is 21 amino acids long. The CDR3 region is CASSFDPTGTGGPPPYNEQFF.

J is TRBJ2-1 and V is TRBV20-1; TCRdb names TRBD1, which stays unverified in the absence of DNA. The germline CDR1 and CDR2 sequences are DFQATT and SNEGSKA (reference sequence). There are 14 residues in the CDR3. CDR3 amino acids: CSAVGSPGGNEQFF.

The chain joins TRBV3-1 to TRBJ1-4; TCRdb gives TRBD1 as the D gene, but with no DNA this cannot be confirmed. CDR1 and CDR2 from the germline V gene are LGHDT and YNNKEL (reference sequence). CDR3 length: 16 amino acids. The CDR3 reads CASSQDPGGKGEKLFF.

Here the CDR3 reads CASSLGTSGAEQYF. The V call is TRBV5-1, the J call TRBJ2-7; no DNA is available, so the TRBD2 call from TCRdb remains unchecked. This CDR3 has 14 residues. In germline, CDR1 is SGHRS, CDR2 YFSETQ.

The chain uses TRBV3-1 and TRBJ1-1; without DNA, the TCRdb call of TRBD1 cannot be checked. The CDR3 is 15 residues long. Germline V gene data show CDR1 as LGHDT and CDR2 as YNNKEL (reference sequence). The CDR3 region is CASSEQTGWNTEAFF.

The chain couples TRBV7-3 to TRBJ2-1. CDR3 size: 13 residues. Germline CDR1 reads SGHTA; CDR2 reads FQGTGA. The CDR3 loop reads CASSFYGVDEQFF.

V is TRBV7-3 and J is TRBJ2-3; the D call from TCRdb, TRBD1, cannot be confirmed without DNA. The V gene's germline CDR1 is SGHTA and CDR2 FQGTGA. The CDR3 is made up of 15 amino acids. CDR3 sequence reads: CASSPVRGEADTQYF. Looking up the rest from reference TRBV7-3 and TRBJ2-3 gives the full variable domain: GAGVSQTPSNKVTEKGKYVELRCDPISGHTALYWYRQSLGQGPEFLIYFQGTGAADDSGLPNDRFFAVRPEGSVSTLKIQRTERGDSAVYLCASSPVRGEADTQYFGPGTRLTVL.

V is TRBV7-9 and J is TRBJ1-1; the TCRdb D gene call, TRBD1, has no DNA to confirm it. Germline assignment: CDR1 SEHNR and CDR2 FQNEAQ (reference sequence). There are 15 residues in the CDR3. The CDR3 spells CASSSWTVTSTEAFF.

This chain uses TRBV5-1 with TRBJ2-3; TCRdb lists TRBD1, though no DNA is available to test this call. The V gene's germline CDR1 is SGHRS and CDR2 YFSETQ. The CDR3 is 14 residues long. The CDR3 sequence: CASSLAGAKDTQYF.

This sequence joins TRBV6-2 or TRBV6-3 and TRBJ2-4. CDR1 and CDR2 (germline): MNHEY, SVGEGT. The CDR3 is 13 amino acids. The CDR3 is CASEETAKNIQYF.